The rows below give T cell receptor beta chains drawn from one sample of a study of beta chain features in type 1 diabetes. Clones were read by immunoSEQ multiplex PCR, and TCRdb kept only the in-frame ones, dropping some. This repertoire shows 160,000 or so clones, around 9.7% found once; its top ten account for around 0.7%. The sequenced sample was central memory CD4+ T cells from blood. The receptors shown here come from a woman in her thirties with type 1 diabetes. The CDR3 runs from the conserved cysteine through the conserved F or W. A D gene is named only where the DNA matches it firmly. Size tells how often a clone was seen (once, few, many) or the class of an expanded clone, and some rows leave it out.

abundance: .; j_gene: TRBJ2-3; v_gene: TRBV10-3; d_gene: .; CDR3aa: CAISPGGDTDTQYF; CDR3nt: TGTGCCATCAGCCCCGGCGGGGACACAGATACGCAGTATTTT
abundance: few; j_gene: TRBJ1-5; v_gene: TRBV6-5; d_gene: TRBD1; CDR3aa: CASSTGVYSNQPQHF; CDR3nt: TGTGCCAGCAGCACAGGGGTATATAGCAATCAGCCCCAGCATTTT
abundance: .; j_gene: TRBJ2-1; v_gene: TRBV7-3; d_gene: TRBD2; CDR3aa: CASSPRTSGTYNEQFF; CDR3nt: TGTGCCAGCAGCCCCCGGACTAGCGGGACCTACAATGAGCAGTTCTTC
abundance: .; j_gene: TRBJ1-4; v_gene: TRBV4-1; d_gene: TRBD1; CDR3aa: CASSQIRDSGNEKLFF; CDR3nt: TGCGCCAGCAGCCAGATCCGGGACAGCGGGAATGAAAAACTGTTTTTT
abundance: few; j_gene: TRBJ2-3; v_gene: TRBV6-1; d_gene: .; CDR3aa: CASSEPLATQYF; CDR3nt: TGTGCCAGCAGTGAACCACTAGCTACGCAGTATTTT
abundance: few; j_gene: TRBJ2-3; v_gene: TRBV28; d_gene: TRBD2; CDR3aa: CASSRTSWTDTQYF; CDR3nt: TGTGCCAGCAGTAGGACTAGTTGGACAGATACGCAGTATTTT
abundance: few; j_gene: TRBJ2-5; v_gene: TRBV19; d_gene: .; CDR3aa: CASSLRGRQETQYF; CDR3nt: TGTGCCAGTAGTCTGCGGGGCCGGCAAGAGACCCAGTACTTC
abundance: few; j_gene: TRBJ2-5; v_gene: TRBV10-3; d_gene: .; CDR3aa: CAISDWTRQETQYF; CDR3nt: TGTGCCATCAGTGACTGGACACGTCAAGAGACCCAGTACTTC
abundance: .; j_gene: TRBJ1-1; v_gene: TRBV4-2; d_gene: .; CDR3aa: CASSQEARLNTEAFF; CDR3nt: TGTGCCAGCAGCCAAGAAGCCCGATTGAACACTGAAGCTTTCTTT
abundance: once; j_gene: TRBJ1-2; v_gene: TRBV28; d_gene: .; CDR3aa: CASSYSYSYGYTF; CDR3nt: TGTGCCAGCAGTTATAGCTATAGCTATGGCTACACCTTC
abundance: few; j_gene: TRBJ1-1; v_gene: TRBV9; d_gene: .; CDR3aa: CASSVGVSMNTEAFF; CDR3nt: TGTGCCAGCAGCGTAGGCGTATCGATGAACACTGAAGCTTTCTTT
abundance: .; j_gene: TRBJ1-2; v_gene: TRBV28; d_gene: .; CDR3aa: CASNSGGGYGYTF; CDR3nt: TGTGCCAGCAATTCGGGAGGGGGCTATGGCTACACCTTC
abundance: .; j_gene: TRBJ2-3; v_gene: TRBV28; d_gene: TRBD2; CDR3aa: CASSSQTSGGGTDTQYF; CDR3nt: TGTGCCAGCAGCTCTCAGACTAGCGGAGGGGGCACAGATACGCAGTATTTT
abundance: few; j_gene: TRBJ2-7; v_gene: TRBV28; d_gene: .; CDR3aa: CASSSVTYEQYF; CDR3nt: TGTGCCAGCAGTTCCGTTACCTACGAGCAGTACTTC
abundance: .; j_gene: TRBJ2-7; v_gene: TRBV7-2; d_gene: TRBD2; CDR3aa: CASSPAASGSEYEQYF; CDR3nt: TGTGCCAGCAGCCCCGCCGCTAGCGGGAGTGAGTACGAGCAGTACTTC
abundance: .; j_gene: TRBJ1-3; v_gene: TRBV4-2; d_gene: .; CDR3aa: CASSPGRGGNTIYF; CDR3nt: TGTGCCAGCAGCCCTGGGAGGGGCGGAAACACCATATATTTT
abundance: few; j_gene: TRBJ1-1; v_gene: TRBV7-3; d_gene: TRBD1; CDR3aa: CASSPGQGLEAFF; CDR3nt: TGTGCCAGCAGCCCGGGACAGGGGCTGGAAGCTTTCTTT
abundance: few; j_gene: TRBJ2-5; v_gene: TRBV5-1; d_gene: TRBD2; CDR3aa: CASSLVSTALGLAGSLQETQYF; CDR3nt: TGCGCCAGCAGCTTGGTCTCGACAGCCCTAGGACTAGCGGGCTCACTCCAAGAGACCCAGTACTTC
abundance: .; j_gene: TRBJ2-5; v_gene: TRBV4-1; d_gene: .; CDR3aa: CASSQGTGRETQYF; CDR3nt: TGTGCCAGCAGCCAAGGCACAGGGCGAGAGACCCAGTACTTC
abundance: many; j_gene: TRBJ2-1; v_gene: TRBV15; d_gene: .; CDR3aa: CATSRDLMAKEQFF; CDR3nt: TGTGCCACCAGCAGAGATCTGATGGCCAAGGAGCAGTTCTTC
abundance: few; j_gene: TRBJ1-1; v_gene: TRBV5-1; d_gene: .; CDR3aa: CASSLGQVNTEAFF; CDR3nt: TGCGCCAGCAGCTTGGGACAGGTGAACACTGAAGCTTTCTTT
abundance: .; j_gene: TRBJ1-1; v_gene: TRBV7-9; d_gene: .; CDR3aa: CASSFQGVGTEAFF; CDR3nt: TGTGCCAGCAGCTTTCAAGGGGTGGGCACTGAAGCTTTCTTT
abundance: few; j_gene: TRBJ1-2; v_gene: TRBV5-4; d_gene: TRBD1; CDR3aa: CASSRTWTGTGYGYTF; CDR3nt: TGCGCCAGCAGCCGAACTTGGACAGGGACCGGCTATGGCTACACCTTC
abundance: .; j_gene: TRBJ1-1; v_gene: TRBV7-9; d_gene: .; CDR3aa: CASSLADRTEAFF; CDR3nt: TGTGCCAGCAGCTTAGCGGACAGAACTGAAGCTTTCTTT
abundance: .; j_gene: TRBJ2-7; v_gene: TRBV5-1; d_gene: TRBD2; CDR3aa: CASSLAREGEQYF; CDR3nt: TGCGCCAGCAGCTTGGCAAGGGAGGGCGAGCAGTACTTC
abundance: few; j_gene: TRBJ2-7; v_gene: TRBV28; d_gene: TRBD2; CDR3aa: CASNLGTSGSATYEQYF; CDR3nt: TGTGCCAGCAACCTAGGGACTAGCGGGAGTGCGACCTACGAGCAGTACTTC